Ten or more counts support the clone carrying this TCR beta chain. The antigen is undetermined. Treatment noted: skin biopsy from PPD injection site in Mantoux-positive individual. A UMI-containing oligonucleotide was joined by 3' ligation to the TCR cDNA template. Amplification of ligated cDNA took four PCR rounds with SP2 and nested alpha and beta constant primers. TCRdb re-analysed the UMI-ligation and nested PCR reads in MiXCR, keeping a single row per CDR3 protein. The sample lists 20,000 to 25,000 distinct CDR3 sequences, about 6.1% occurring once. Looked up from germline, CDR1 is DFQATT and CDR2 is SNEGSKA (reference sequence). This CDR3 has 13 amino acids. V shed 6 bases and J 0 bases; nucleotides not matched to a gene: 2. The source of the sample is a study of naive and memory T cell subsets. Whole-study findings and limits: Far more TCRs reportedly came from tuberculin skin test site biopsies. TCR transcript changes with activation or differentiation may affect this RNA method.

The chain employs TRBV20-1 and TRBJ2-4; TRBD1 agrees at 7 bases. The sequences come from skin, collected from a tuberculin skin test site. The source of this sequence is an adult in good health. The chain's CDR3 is CSARGLAKNIQYF. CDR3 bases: TGCAGTGCGAGGGGGCTAGCCAAAAACATTCAGTACTTC.